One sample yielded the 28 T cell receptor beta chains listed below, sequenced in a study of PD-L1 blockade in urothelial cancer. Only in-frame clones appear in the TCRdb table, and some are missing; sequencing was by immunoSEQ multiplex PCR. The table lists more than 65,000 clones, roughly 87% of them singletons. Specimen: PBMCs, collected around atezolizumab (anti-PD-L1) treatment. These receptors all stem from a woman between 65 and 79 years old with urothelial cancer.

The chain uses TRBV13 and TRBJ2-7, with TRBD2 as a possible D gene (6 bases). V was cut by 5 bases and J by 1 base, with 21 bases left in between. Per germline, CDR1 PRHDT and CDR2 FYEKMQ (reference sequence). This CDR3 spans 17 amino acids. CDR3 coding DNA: TGTGCCAGCAGCCCACGCTGGGGGGATAGCGCATCCTACGAGCAGTACTTC. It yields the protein CASSPRWGDSASYEQYF.

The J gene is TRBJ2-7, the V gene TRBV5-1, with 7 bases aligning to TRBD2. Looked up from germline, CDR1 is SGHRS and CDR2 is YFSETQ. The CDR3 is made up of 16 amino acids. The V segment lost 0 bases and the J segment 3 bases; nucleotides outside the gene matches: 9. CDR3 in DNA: TGCGCCAGCAGCTTGGCCGAGACTAGCATTATCTACGAGCAGTACTTC. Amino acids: CASSLAETSIIYEQYF.

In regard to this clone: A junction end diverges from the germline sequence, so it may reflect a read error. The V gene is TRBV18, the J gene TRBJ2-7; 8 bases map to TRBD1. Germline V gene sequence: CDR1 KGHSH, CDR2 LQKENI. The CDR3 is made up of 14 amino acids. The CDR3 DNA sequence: TGTGCCAGCTCACCCGGACAGGGCTCCCACGAGCAGTACTTC. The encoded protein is CASSPGQGSHEQYF.

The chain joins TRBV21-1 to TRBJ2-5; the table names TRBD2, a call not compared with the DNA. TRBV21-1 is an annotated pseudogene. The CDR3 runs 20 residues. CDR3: CASSKEASTSKGSGGETQYF. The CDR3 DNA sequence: TGTGCCAGCAGCAAAGAAGCATCGACTAGCAAAGGATCGGGAGGGGAGACCCAGTACTTC.

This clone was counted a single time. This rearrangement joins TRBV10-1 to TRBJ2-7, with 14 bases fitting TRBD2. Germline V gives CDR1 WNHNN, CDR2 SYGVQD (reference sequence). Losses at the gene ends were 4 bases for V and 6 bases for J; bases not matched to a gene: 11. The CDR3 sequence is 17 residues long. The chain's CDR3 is CASSVVETSGRAIEQYF. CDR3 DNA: TGCGCCAGCAGTGTTGTGGAGACTAGCGGGAGGGCCATCGAGCAGTACTTC.

CDR3 amino acids: CAISESRSLRDTQYF. The CDR3, as DNA: TGTGCCATCAGTGAGTCGAGAAGTTTAAGAGATACGCAGTATTTT. The chain combines TRBV10-3 with TRBJ2-3; no reliable D call. Trimming removed 0 bases from V and 5 bases from J, with 12 bases in between. The germline V gene encodes CDR1 ENHRY and CDR2 SYGVKD. This CDR3 spans 15 amino acids.

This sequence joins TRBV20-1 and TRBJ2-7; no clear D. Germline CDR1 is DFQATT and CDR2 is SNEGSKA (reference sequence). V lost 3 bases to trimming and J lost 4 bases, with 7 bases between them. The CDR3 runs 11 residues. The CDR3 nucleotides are TGCAGTGCTAGGAGAAGTTACGAGCAGTACTTC. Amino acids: CSARRSYEQYF.

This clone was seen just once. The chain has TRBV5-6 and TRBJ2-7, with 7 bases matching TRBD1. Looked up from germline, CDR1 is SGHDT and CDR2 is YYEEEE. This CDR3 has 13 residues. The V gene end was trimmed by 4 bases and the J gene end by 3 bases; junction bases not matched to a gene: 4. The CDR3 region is CASSADRHYEQYF. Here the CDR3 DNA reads TGTGCCAGCAGCGCGGACAGGCACTACGAGCAGTACTTC.

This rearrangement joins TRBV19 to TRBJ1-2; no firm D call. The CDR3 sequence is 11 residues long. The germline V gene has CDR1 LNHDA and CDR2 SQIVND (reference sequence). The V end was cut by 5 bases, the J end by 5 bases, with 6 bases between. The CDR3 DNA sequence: TGTGCCAGTAGTTTGAGTTATGGCTACACCTTC. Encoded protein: CASSLSYGYTF. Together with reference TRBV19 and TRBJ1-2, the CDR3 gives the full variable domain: DGGITQSPKYLFRKEGQNVTLSCEQNLNHDAMYWYRQDPGQGLRLIYYSQIVNDFQKGDIAEGYSVSREKKESFPLTVTSAQKNPTAFYLCASSLSYGYTFGSGTRLTVV.

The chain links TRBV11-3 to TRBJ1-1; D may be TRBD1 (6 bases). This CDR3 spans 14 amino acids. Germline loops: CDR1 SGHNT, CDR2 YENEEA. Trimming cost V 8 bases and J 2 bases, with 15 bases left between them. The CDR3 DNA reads TGTGCCAGCGCACTAAGTGGGACAAACACTGAAGCTTTCTTT. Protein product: CASALSGTNTEAFF.

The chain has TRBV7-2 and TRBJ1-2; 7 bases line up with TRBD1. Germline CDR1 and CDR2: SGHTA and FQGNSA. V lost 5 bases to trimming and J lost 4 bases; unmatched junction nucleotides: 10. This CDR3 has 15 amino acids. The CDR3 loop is CASSPSITGVYGYTF. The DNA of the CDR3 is TGTGCCAGCAGCCCCTCAATCACAGGGGTCTATGGCTACACCTTC.

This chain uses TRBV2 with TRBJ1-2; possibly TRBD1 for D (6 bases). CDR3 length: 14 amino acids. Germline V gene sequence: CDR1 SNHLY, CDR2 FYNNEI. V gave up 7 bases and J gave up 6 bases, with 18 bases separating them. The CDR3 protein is CASTRGRGGDGYTF. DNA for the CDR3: TGTGCCAGCACCCGGGGCAGGGGTGGGGATGGCTACACCTTC.

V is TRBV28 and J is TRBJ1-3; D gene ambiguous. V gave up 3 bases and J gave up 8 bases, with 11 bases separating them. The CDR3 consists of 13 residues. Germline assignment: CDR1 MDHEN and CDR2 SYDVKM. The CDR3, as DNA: TGTGCCAGCAGTTTCCCCCAGCAGGACACCATATATTTT. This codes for CASSFPQQDTIYF.

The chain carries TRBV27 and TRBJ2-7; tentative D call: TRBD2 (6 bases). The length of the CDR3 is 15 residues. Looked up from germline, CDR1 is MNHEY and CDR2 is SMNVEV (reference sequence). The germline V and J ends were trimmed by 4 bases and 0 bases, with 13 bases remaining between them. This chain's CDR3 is CASSSRAGSSYEQYF. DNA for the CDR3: TGTGCCAGCAGTTCCCGGGCGGGGAGCTCCTACGAGCAGTACTTC.

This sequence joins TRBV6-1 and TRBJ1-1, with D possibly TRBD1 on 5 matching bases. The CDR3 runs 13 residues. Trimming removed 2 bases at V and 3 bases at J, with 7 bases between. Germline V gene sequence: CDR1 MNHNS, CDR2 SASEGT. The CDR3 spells CASSERGYTEAFF. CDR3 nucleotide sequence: TGTGCCAGCAGTGAACGGGGGTACACTGAAGCTTTCTTT.

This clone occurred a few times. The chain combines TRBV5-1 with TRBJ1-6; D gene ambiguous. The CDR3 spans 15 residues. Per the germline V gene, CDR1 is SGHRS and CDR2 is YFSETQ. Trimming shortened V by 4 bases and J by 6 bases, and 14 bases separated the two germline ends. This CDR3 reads CASSPLEGGNSPLHF. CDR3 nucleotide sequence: TGCGCCAGCAGCCCCCTGGAGGGAGGTAATTCACCCCTCCACTTT.

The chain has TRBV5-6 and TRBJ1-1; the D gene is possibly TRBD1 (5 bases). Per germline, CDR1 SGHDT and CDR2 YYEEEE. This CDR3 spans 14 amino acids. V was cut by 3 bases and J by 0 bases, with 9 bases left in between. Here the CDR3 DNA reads TGTGCCAGCAGCTGGGGGGTCATGAACACTGAAGCTTTCTTT. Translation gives CASSWGVMNTEAFF.

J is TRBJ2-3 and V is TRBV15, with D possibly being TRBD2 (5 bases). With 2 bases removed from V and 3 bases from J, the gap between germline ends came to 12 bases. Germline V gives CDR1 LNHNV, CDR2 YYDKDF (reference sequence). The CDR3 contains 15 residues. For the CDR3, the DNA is TGTGCCACCAGCAGATCTTTCGGAGGAACAGATACGCAGTATTTT. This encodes CATSRSFGGTDTQYF.

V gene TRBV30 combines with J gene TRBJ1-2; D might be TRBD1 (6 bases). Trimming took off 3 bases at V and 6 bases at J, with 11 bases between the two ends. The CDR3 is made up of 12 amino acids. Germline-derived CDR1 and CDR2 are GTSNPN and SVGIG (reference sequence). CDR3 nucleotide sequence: TGTGCCTGGAGCAGACAGGTAGATGGCTACACCTTC. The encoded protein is CAWSRQVDGYTF.

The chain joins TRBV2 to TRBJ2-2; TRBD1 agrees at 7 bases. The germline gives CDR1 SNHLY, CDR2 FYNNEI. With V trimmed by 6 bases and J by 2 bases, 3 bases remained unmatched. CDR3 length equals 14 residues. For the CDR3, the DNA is TGTGCCAGCAGAGGGACAGCTAACACCGGGGAGCTGTTTTTT. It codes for CASRGTANTGELFF.

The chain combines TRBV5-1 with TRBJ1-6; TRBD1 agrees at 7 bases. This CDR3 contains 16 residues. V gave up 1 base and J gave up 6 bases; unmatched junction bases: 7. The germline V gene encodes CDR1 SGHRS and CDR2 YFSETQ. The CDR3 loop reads CASSLRENRGNSPLHF. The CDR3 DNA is TGCGCCAGCAGCTTGAGAGAAAACAGGGGTAATTCACCCCTCCACTTT.

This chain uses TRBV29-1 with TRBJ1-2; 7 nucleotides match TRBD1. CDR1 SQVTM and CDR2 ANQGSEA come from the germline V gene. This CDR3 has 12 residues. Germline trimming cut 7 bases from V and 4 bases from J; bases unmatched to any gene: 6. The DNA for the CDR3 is TGCAGCGCGGCGGGGACAGTCTATGGCTACACCTTC. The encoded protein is CSAAGTVYGYTF.

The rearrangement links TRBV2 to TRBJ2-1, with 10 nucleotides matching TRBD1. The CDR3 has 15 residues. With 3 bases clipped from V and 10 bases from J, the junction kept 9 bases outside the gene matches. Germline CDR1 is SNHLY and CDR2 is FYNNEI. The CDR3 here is CASSDDRQGALEQFF. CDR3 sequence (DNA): TGTGCCAGCAGTGACGACCGACAGGGGGCACTAGAGCAGTTCTTC.

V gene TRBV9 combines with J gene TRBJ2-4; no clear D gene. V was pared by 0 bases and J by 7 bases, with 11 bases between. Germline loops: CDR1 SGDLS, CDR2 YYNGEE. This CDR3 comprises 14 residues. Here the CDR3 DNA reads TGTGCCAGCAGCGTAGGCCTCTCCGGTAACATTCAGTACTTC. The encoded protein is CASSVGLSGNIQYF.

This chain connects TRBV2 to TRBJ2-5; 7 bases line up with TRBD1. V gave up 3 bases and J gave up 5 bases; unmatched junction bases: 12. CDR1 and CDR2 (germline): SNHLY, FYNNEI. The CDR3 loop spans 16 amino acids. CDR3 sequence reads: CASSETGRQGWETQYF. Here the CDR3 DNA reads TGTGCCAGCAGTGAGACGGGAAGACAGGGCTGGGAGACCCAGTACTTC.

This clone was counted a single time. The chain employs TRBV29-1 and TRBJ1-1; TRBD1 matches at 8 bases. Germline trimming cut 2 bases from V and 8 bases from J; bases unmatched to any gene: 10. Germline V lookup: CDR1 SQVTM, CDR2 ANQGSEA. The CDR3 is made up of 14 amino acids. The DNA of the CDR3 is TGCAGCGTTGAAAATACCCGGGACAGGCTGGAAGCTTTCTTT. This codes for CSVENTRDRLEAFF.

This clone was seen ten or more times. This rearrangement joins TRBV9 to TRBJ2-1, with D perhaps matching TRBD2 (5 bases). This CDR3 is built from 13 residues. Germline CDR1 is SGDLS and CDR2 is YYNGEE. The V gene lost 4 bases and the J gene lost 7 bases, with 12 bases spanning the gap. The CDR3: CASSPISGNEQFF. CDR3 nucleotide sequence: TGTGCCAGCAGCCCGATATCGGGGAATGAGCAGTTCTTC.

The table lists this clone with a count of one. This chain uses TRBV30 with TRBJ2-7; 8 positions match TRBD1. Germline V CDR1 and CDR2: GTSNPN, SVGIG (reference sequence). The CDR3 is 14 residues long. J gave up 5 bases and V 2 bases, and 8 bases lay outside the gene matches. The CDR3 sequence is CAWSSGRGLNEQYF. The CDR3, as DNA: TGTGCCTGGAGTTCGGGCAGGGGGCTCAACGAGCAGTACTTC.